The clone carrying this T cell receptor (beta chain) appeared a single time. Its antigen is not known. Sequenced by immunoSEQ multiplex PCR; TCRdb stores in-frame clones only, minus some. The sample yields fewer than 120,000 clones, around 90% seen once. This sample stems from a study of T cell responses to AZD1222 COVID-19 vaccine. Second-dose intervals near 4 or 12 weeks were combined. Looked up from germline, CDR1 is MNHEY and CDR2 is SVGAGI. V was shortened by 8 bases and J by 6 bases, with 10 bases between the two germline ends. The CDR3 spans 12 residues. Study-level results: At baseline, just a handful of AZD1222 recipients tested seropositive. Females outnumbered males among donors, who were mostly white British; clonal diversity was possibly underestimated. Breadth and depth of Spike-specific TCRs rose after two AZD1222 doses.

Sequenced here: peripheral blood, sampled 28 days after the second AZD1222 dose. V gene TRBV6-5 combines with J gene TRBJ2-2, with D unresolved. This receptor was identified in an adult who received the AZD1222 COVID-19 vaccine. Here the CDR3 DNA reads TGTGCCAGCCACCCACGGGCCGGGGAGCTGTTTTTT. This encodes CASHPRAGELFF.